This T cell receptor beta chain was sequenced in a study of CD8 T cells in ankylosing spondylitis. Study conclusions and caveats: Characteristic of ankylosing spondylitis blood, it appeared, was a TCR beta motif comprising about eight highly homologous variants. In the blood and synovial fluid of reactive arthritis, some motif variants had been previously reported. The authors reported significant enrichment of disease-linked clones in matched ankylosing spondylitis synovial fluid.

Many counts were recorded for this clonotype. Its antigen is unknown. Germline V gene lookup returns CDR1 LGHNA and CDR2 YSLEER. Trimming at V came to 4 bases and at J to 8 bases, leaving 4 bases not matched to a gene. There are 14 residues in the CDR3. For TCR beta, libraries came from quantitative 5'-RACE with molecular barcodes. TCRdb redid the calling of the 5' RACE reads with MiXCR, one entry per CDR3 protein. The table includes under 250,000 distinct CDR3 sequences, about 7% detected once. Sequences were obtained from blood, either unsorted or a sorted T cell fraction (not recorded which). The chain uses TRBV4-3 and TRBJ1-4, with 10 bases lining up with TRBD1. This clonotype originated in a male donor with ankylosing spondylitis. DNA of the CDR3: TGCGCCAGCAGCCCTGGGACAGGGGTGGAAAAACTGTTTTTT. It yields the protein CASSPGTGVEKLFF.